The rows below give T cell receptor beta chains drawn from one sample of a study of shared clonotypes between healthy human individuals. Produced via immunoSEQ multiplex PCR; TCRdb's table is partial and in-frame only. The sample carries 650,000 to 800,000 clones, about two thirds recorded once. Sequenced sample: memory CD4+ T cells sorted from blood. These receptors originate from a woman in her 30s in good health. Each CDR3 is given with its conserved first and last residue. A D gene is named only where the DNA matches it firmly. Not all rows give a size; the values are once, few, many and, for expanded clones, a class.

J: TRBJ2-1; V: TRBV25-1; length: 15; D: TRBD2; size: .; CDR3: CASSTSASSYNEQFF; DNA: TGTGCCAGCAGTACTAGCGCGAGCTCCTACAATGAGCAGTTCTTC
J: TRBJ2-1; V: TRBV19; length: 15; D: TRBD2; size: few; CDR3: CASSMTSGSYNEQFF; DNA: TGTGCCAGTAGTATGACTAGCGGCTCCTACAATGAGCAGTTCTTC
J: TRBJ2-7; V: TRBV11-2; length: 13; D: .; size: .; CDR3: CASSSLTGGGIVF; DNA: TGTGCCAGCAGCTCTTTGACGGGGGGCGGGATAGTTTTC
J: TRBJ1-2; V: TRBV28; length: 14; D: .; size: .; CDR3: CASSPYRVHYGYTF; DNA: TGTGCCAGCAGCCCCTACAGGGTTCACTATGGCTACACCTTC
J: TRBJ2-5; V: TRBV5-1; length: 16; D: .; size: .; CDR3: CASSLAYVGSGETQYF; DNA: TGCGCCAGCAGCTTGGCCTACGTAGGGTCGGGAGAGACCCAGTACTTC
J: TRBJ2-7; V: TRBV28; length: 15; D: TRBD1; size: once; CDR3: CASSPHGTGAYEQYF; DNA: TGTGCCAGCAGTCCCCACGGGACAGGGGCCTACGAGCAGTACTTC
J: TRBJ1-5; V: TRBV6-6; length: 15; D: .; size: .; CDR3: CASSYDQYSNQPQHF; DNA: TGTGCCAGCAGTTACGACCAATATAGCAATCAGCCCCAGCATTTT
J: TRBJ1-1; V: TRBV19; length: 13; D: .; size: .; CDR3: CASRLVSGTEAFF; DNA: TGTGCCAGTAGGTTGGTGTCGGGGACTGAAGCTTTCTTT
J: TRBJ2-2; V: TRBV29-1; length: 16; D: TRBD2; size: .; CDR3: CSVSAGPTTNTGELFF; DNA: TGCAGCGTTTCAGCGGGACCGACAACGAACACCGGGGAGCTGTTTTTT
J: TRBJ2-5; V: TRBV19; length: 16; D: .; size: few; CDR3: CASSAGTGVYQETQYF; DNA: TGTGCCAGTAGTGCCGGGACGGGGGTTTACCAAGAGACCCAGTACTTC
J: TRBJ1-1; V: TRBV5-1; length: 13; D: .; size: .; CDR3: CASREPGNTEAFF; DNA: TGCGCCAGCAGGGAGCCAGGGAACACTGAAGCTTTCTTT
J: TRBJ2-5; V: TRBV5-4; length: 15; D: TRBD2; size: .; CDR3: CASSPRLAVRETQYF; DNA: TGTGCCAGCAGCCCTCGACTAGCGGTCCGTGAAACCCAGTACTTC
J: TRBJ2-7; V: TRBV4-2; length: 15; D: TRBD1; size: few; CDR3: CASSQPTGGEGEQYF; DNA: TGTGCCAGCAGCCAACCCACAGGGGGCGAGGGCGAGCAGTACTTC
J: TRBJ2-2; V: TRBV7-2; length: 14; D: .; size: .; CDR3: CASSLDPAGGELFF; DNA: TGTGCCAGCAGCTTAGATCCAGCCGGCGGGGAGCTGTTTTTT
J: TRBJ2-1; V: TRBV15; length: 15; D: TRBD2; size: .; CDR3: CATSREAGTYNEQFF; DNA: TGTGCCACCAGCAGAGAAGCGGGGACCTACAATGAGCAGTTCTTC
J: TRBJ2-1; V: TRBV5-1; length: 16; D: .; size: .; CDR3: CASSLRRASSYNEQFF; DNA: TGCGCCAGCAGCTTGAGGAGGGCCAGCTCCTACAATGAGCAGTTCTTC
J: TRBJ2-7; V: TRBV28; length: 16; D: .; size: .; CDR3: CASTLGAAGRPYEQYF; DNA: TGTGCCAGCACCCTAGGGGCGGCAGGGCGTCCCTACGAGCAGTACTTC
J: TRBJ2-2; V: TRBV18; length: 12; D: .; size: few; CDR3: CASSPSRPELFF; DNA: TGTGCCAGCTCACCCTCCCGGCCGGAGCTGTTTTTT
J: TRBJ1-4; V: TRBV7-8; length: 14; D: .; size: .; CDR3: CASSLAGSNEKLFF; DNA: TGTGCCAGCAGCTTAGCGGGGTCGAATGAAAAACTGTTTTTT
J: TRBJ2-5; V: TRBV7-9; length: 15; D: .; size: once; CDR3: CASSTLNRGGGTQYF; DNA: TGTGCCAGCAGCACCCTCAACCGGGGAGGGGGGACCCAGTACTTC
J: TRBJ2-7; V: TRBV21-1; length: 19; D: .; size: once; CDR3: CASSKWRPATLNTYYEQYF; DNA: TGTGCCAGCAGCAAATGGCGGCCAGCAACTCTCAATACATACTACGAGCAGTACTTC
J: TRBJ2-2; V: TRBV2; length: 14; D: TRBD1; size: .; CDR3: CASTRQGDTGELFF; DNA: TGTGCCAGCACCCGACAGGGGGACACCGGGGAGCTGTTTTTT
J: TRBJ1-1; V: TRBV28; length: 16; D: .; size: .; CDR3: CASRVTPRRKNTEAFF; DNA: TGTGCCAGCAGGGTCACCCCACGGAGAAAGAACACTGAAGCTTTCTTT
J: TRBJ1-2; V: TRBV2; length: 13; D: .; size: few; CDR3: CARKEKDSYGYTF; DNA: TGTGCCAGAAAAGAGAAAGACAGCTATGGCTACACCTTC
J: TRBJ2-7; V: TRBV2; length: 13; D: .; size: .; CDR3: CASVSGPPLEQYF; DNA: TGTGCCAGCGTCAGCGGACCTCCCTTGGAGCAGTACTTC
J: TRBJ1-1; V: TRBV28; length: 11; D: .; size: .; CDR3: CASSVPWAAFF; DNA: TGTGCCAGCAGTGTACCTTGGGCAGCTTTCTTT
J: TRBJ2-2; V: TRBV7-9; length: 14; D: .; size: .; CDR3: CASSLYGNTGELFF; DNA: TGTGCCAGCAGCTTATACGGAAACACCGGGGAGCTGTTTTTT
J: TRBJ2-3; V: TRBV5-1; length: 15; D: TRBD2; size: .; CDR3: CASSVLTGGLDTQYF; DNA: TGCGCCAGCAGCGTATTGACGGGAGGGTTAGATACGCAGTATTTT
J: TRBJ2-2; V: TRBV7-9; length: 15; D: .; size: .; CDR3: CASSSAGGSTGELFF; DNA: TGTGCCAGCAGCTCCGCCGGGGGTTCCACCGGGGAGCTGTTTTTT
J: TRBJ2-5; V: TRBV15; length: 15; D: .; size: .; CDR3: CATSRGGQAGETQYF; DNA: TGTGCCACCAGCAGAGGGGGCCAGGCCGGAGAGACCCAGTACTTC
J: TRBJ2-4; V: TRBV9; length: 19; D: TRBD1; size: .; CDR3: CASSVAPGRQGGGRDIQYF; DNA: TGTGCCAGCAGCGTAGCTCCTGGGAGACAGGGGGGCGGTAGGGACATTCAGTACTTC
J: TRBJ2-7; V: TRBV6-1; length: 15; D: .; size: .; CDR3: CASRDGDSPLYEQYF; DNA: TGTGCCAGCAGGGACGGAGATTCCCCACTCTACGAGCAGTACTTC